This is a list of T cell receptor beta chains from one sample in a study of post-analysis software for immune sequencing data. TCRdb re-analysed the PCR reads in MiXCR, keeping a single row per CDR3 protein. The sample lists approximately 770,000 distinct CDR3 sequences, about 43% occurring once. The sequenced sample consisted of blood. These receptors were obtained from a girl aged 5-17 years with multiple sclerosis. Each CDR3 is given with its conserved first and last residue. A D gene is named only where the DNA matches it firmly. Size is omitted from some rows. Given values are once, few, many or a class for expanded clones.

clone size	V gene	D gene	J gene	CDR3 protein	CDR3 DNA
NA	TRBV20-1	NA	TRBJ2-5	CSARDRAVGETQYF	TGCAGTGCTAGAGATAGGGCGGTAGGAGAGACCCAGTACTTC
NA	TRBV27	NA	TRBJ2-5	CVSGSLGTQYF	TGTGTCAGTGGGTCCCTCGGGACCCAGTACTTC
many	TRBV7-2	TRBD1	TRBJ1-2	CASSLPGQTYGYTF	TGTGCCAGCAGCTTACCGGGACAGACCTATGGCTACACCTTC
NA	TRBV9	NA	TRBJ1-1	CASSVGPGPEAFF	TGTGCCAGCAGCGTAGGGCCTGGGCCTGAAGCTTTCTTT
NA	TRBV6-1	TRBD2	TRBJ2-1	CASRSERGLADNEQFF	TGTGCCAGCAGAAGTGAGAGGGGACTAGCGGACAATGAGCAGTTCTTC
few	TRBV24-1	TRBD2	TRBJ2-1	CATSGPSGLAGVNEQFF	TGTGCCACCAGTGGCCCCTCGGGACTAGCGGGAGTCAATGAGCAGTTCTTC
once	TRBV7-2	NA	TRBJ1-5	CASSLALQPQPQHF	TGTGCCAGCAGCTTAGCGCTACAGCCACAGCCCCAGCATTTT
few	TRBV29-1	NA	TRBJ2-3	CSVERASGVVYTQYF	TGCAGCGTTGAGAGGGCTAGTGGGGTGGTATATACGCAGTATTTT
few	TRBV20-1	TRBD2	TRBJ2-6	CSARDLLGLAADISGANVLTF	TGCAGTGCTAGAGATCTTCTCGGACTAGCGGCCGATATATCTGGGGCCAACGTCCTGACTTTC
NA	TRBV3-1	TRBD2	TRBJ2-3	CASSRTSGVTDTQYF	TGTGCCAGCAGCCGCACTAGCGGGGTCACAGATACGCAGTATTTT
NA	TRBV20-1	TRBD2	TRBJ2-1	CSARDSSGSYGNEQFF	TGCAGTGCTAGAGATTCTAGCGGGAGTTACGGCAATGAGCAGTTCTTC
few	TRBV20-1	TRBD2	TRBJ2-7	CSASVPTRGSAYEQYF	TGCAGTGCTAGCGTACCGACTCGCGGGAGCGCCTACGAGCAGTACTTC
NA	TRBV29-1	NA	TRBJ2-1	CSVEDTDSSDNEQFF	TGCAGCGTTGAAGATACTGATTCCTCGGACAATGAGCAGTTCTTC
NA	TRBV9	NA	TRBJ1-2	CASSAGLYGYTF	TGTGCCAGCAGCGCCGGACTCTATGGCTACACCTTC
NA	TRBV15	NA	TRBJ2-1	CATSRDRQLGNEQFF	TGTGCCACCAGCAGAGATAGACAGTTGGGAAATGAGCAGTTCTTC
NA	TRBV9	TRBD1	TRBJ2-5	CASSAGTGAEPQYF	TGTGCCAGCAGCGCAGGGACAGGGGCCGAACCACAGTACTTC
few	TRBV13	TRBD1	TRBJ1-6	CASSLRQGYNSPLHF	TGTGCCAGCAGCTTGAGACAGGGGTATAATTCACCCCTCCACTTT
NA	TRBV20-1	TRBD1	TRBJ2-1	CSATPYRGEQFF	TGCAGTGCTACTCCTTACAGGGGTGAGCAGTTCTTC
NA	TRBV12-3/TRBV12-4	NA	TRBJ1-1	CASSRSGANTEAFF	TGTGCCAGCAGTCGCTCCGGGGCGAACACTGAAGCTTTCTTT
NA	TRBV20-1	TRBD1	TRBJ1-1	CSARDNRGHTEAFF	TGCAGTGCTAGGGATAACAGGGGTCACACTGAAGCTTTCTTT
NA	TRBV20-1	TRBD2	TRBJ2-1	CSARSYQSGRVHEQFF	TGCAGTGCTAGATCCTATCAGAGCGGGAGGGTACACGAGCAGTTCTTC
few	TRBV20-1	NA	TRBJ2-7	CSASGFRNEQYF	TGCAGTGCTAGTGGATTTAGAAACGAGCAGTACTTC
NA	TRBV9	NA	TRBJ2-3	CASSVEDGSGTQYF	TGTGCCAGCAGCGTAGAAGACGGGTCAGGTACGCAGTATTTT
once	TRBV12-3/TRBV12-4	TRBD2	TRBJ2-1	CASSSRGLAGNNEQFF	TGTGCCAGCAGTTCCCGCGGGCTAGCGGGAAACAATGAGCAGTTCTTC
few	TRBV5-6	TRBD1	TRBJ2-7	CASSPRPIRDRVSYEQYF	TGTGCCAGCAGCCCGCGTCCAATCCGGGACAGAGTTTCCTACGAGCAGTACTTC
NA	TRBV5-1	NA	TRBJ2-5	CASSLAVAGSAQETQYF	TGCGCCAGCAGCTTGGCCGTCGCGGGATCGGCACAAGAGACCCAGTACTTC
NA	TRBV7-9	NA	TRBJ2-3	CASSPGETRLDTQYF	TGTGCCAGCAGCCCAGGGGAGACCCGACTAGATACGCAGTATTTT
few	TRBV6-5	NA	TRBJ2-1	CASGPGGHNEQFF	TGTGCCAGCGGCCCTGGGGGCCACAATGAGCAGTTCTTC
few	TRBV6-5	NA	TRBJ1-2	CASGRTDQYGYTF	TGTGCCAGCGGGAGGACTGACCAGTATGGCTACACCTTC
NA	TRBV6-6	NA	TRBJ1-4	CASSYRQAANEKLFF	TGTGCCAGCAGTTACCGGCAGGCAGCTAATGAAAAACTGTTTTTT
NA	TRBV12-3/TRBV12-4	NA	TRBJ2-1	CASSFTAFGNEQFF	TGTGCCAGCAGTTTCACAGCCTTCGGGAATGAGCAGTTCTTC
NA	TRBV12-3/TRBV12-4	NA	TRBJ2-3	CASSLRRERRNTQYF	TGTGCCAGCAGTTTACGCAGGGAGAGGCGGAATACGCAGTATTTT
NA	TRBV20-1	TRBD2	TRBJ2-5	CSARDLAPAGGLETQYF	TGCAGTGCTAGAGATCTCGCCCCCGCGGGGGGGTTGGAGACCCAGTACTTC
NA	TRBV6-1	TRBD2	TRBJ2-1	CATSLLAGARDEQFF	TGTGCCACCTCCTTACTAGCGGGCGCTCGAGATGAGCAGTTCTTC
NA	TRBV11-1	TRBD1	TRBJ2-7	CASSLQTGNYEQYF	TGTGCCAGCAGCCTCCAGACAGGGAACTACGAGCAGTACTTC
NA	TRBV19	NA	TRBJ2-7	CASSSGQFHEQYF	TGTGCCAGTAGTAGTGGACAGTTCCACGAGCAGTACTTC
NA	TRBV5-1	NA	TRBJ2-7	CASSLDTVYEQYF	TGCGCCAGCAGCTTGGACACAGTCTACGAGCAGTACTTC
few	TRBV5-1	NA	TRBJ2-1	CASSLTSGLGRNEQFF	TGCGCCAGCAGCTTAACGTCAGGGCTGGGAAGGAATGAGCAGTTCTTC
NA	TRBV6-2/TRBV6-3	NA	TRBJ2-3	CASTQPLDRRLTDTQYF	TGTGCCAGCACTCAACCCCTCGACAGACGCCTCACAGATACGCAGTATTTT
few	TRBV6-5	NA	TRBJ1-1	CASSAFSGRTEAFF	TGTGCCAGCAGTGCCTTTTCCGGACGAACTGAAGCTTTCTTT
NA	TRBV20-1	TRBD1	TRBJ1-1	CSASTGTGAYEAFF	TGCAGTGCTAGTACCGGGACAGGGGCGTATGAAGCTTTCTTT
NA	TRBV2	NA	TRBJ1-6	CASSRTSSYNSPLHF	TGTGCCAGCAGTAGGACCAGCTCCTATAATTCACCCCTCCACTTT
NA	TRBV6-1	TRBD1	TRBJ1-2	CASRQLQGAVYGYTF	TGTGCCAGCAGACAATTACAGGGGGCGGTCTATGGCTACACCTTC
NA	TRBV20-1	NA	TRBJ2-1	CSARGLEGIYNEQFF	TGCAGTGCTAGGGGATTAGAGGGGATCTACAATGAGCAGTTCTTC
NA	TRBV20-1	NA	TRBJ2-3	CSAGTQLTDTQYF	TGCAGTGCTGGGACTCAGCTCACAGATACGCAGTATTTT
NA	TRBV20-1	TRBD2	TRBJ2-7	CSARDPGLGPSGVYNEQYF	TGCAGTGCTAGAGATCCGGGACTGGGTCCTAGCGGGGTCTACAATGAGCAGTACTTC
NA	TRBV12-3/TRBV12-4	TRBD1	TRBJ2-7	CASSTRGQGRSYEQYF	TGTGCCAGCAGTACCCGCGGACAGGGACGGTCCTACGAGCAGTACTTC
NA	TRBV5-1	NA	TRBJ1-4	CASSLGVGEKLFF	TGCGCCAGCAGCTTGGGGGTCGGGGAAAAACTGTTTTTT
NA	TRBV3-1	TRBD2	TRBJ2-5	CASSQGLAGVGTDNEQYF	TGTGCCAGCAGCCAAGGCCTAGCGGGAGTCGGAACGGACAATGAGCAGTACTTC
NA	TRBV20-1	TRBD2	TRBJ2-7	CSAPTAGGGYEQYF	TGCAGTGCCCCGACAGCGGGAGGAGGCTACGAGCAGTACTTC
NA	TRBV5-5	NA	TRBJ1-1	CASSLAGGDTEAFF	TGTGCCAGCAGCTTGGCCGGGGGGGACACTGAAGCTTTCTTT
few	TRBV6-2/TRBV6-3	TRBD2	TRBJ2-7	CASCNSGRAPYEQYF	TGTGCCAGCTGTAATAGCGGGAGGGCCCCCTACGAGCAGTACTTC
few	TRBV29-1	NA	TRBJ1-1	CSVEVRGKPEAFF	TGCAGCGTTGAAGTGAGGGGGAAACCTGAAGCTTTCTTT
NA	TRBV7-2	NA	TRBJ2-7	CASSLKNPYEQYF	TGTGCCAGCAGCTTGAAGAATCCCTACGAGCAGTACTTC
NA	TRBV15	NA	TRBJ2-5	CATSRDREQTQYF	TGTGCCACCAGCAGAGACAGGGAACAGACCCAGTACTTC
NA	TRBV11-2	TRBD1	TRBJ1-2	CASSQDRAGGYTF	TGTGCCAGCAGCCAAGACAGGGCTGGTGGCTACACCTTC
NA	TRBV5-1	NA	TRBJ2-1	CASSLSVGPTEQFF	TGCGCCAGCAGCTTGTCGGTAGGACCCACTGAGCAGTTCTTC
NA	TRBV5-6	TRBD2	TRBJ2-1	CASSWGLAGYVNEQFF	TGTGCCAGCAGCTGGGGACTAGCGGGATATGTCAATGAGCAGTTCTTC
NA	TRBV5-1	NA	TRBJ2-2	CASSLAPRTGELFF	TGCGCCAGCAGCTTGGCACCTAGAACCGGGGAGCTGTTTTTT